The 27 T cell receptor beta chains in this list originate from one sample, sequenced in a study of human thymus T cells. TCRdb keeps only in-frame clones here, not all; method: immunoSEQ multiplex PCR. The repertoire holds under 150,000 clones, with over 85% as singletons. Thymus tissue was removed during corrective cardiac surgery. Sequenced: thymus tissue. These receptors were obtained from a boy in the first two years of life with a congenital heart defect but otherwise immunologically healthy.

The rearrangement uses TRBV9 and TRBJ2-1; possibly TRBD2 for D (6 bases). The CDR3 sequence is 17 residues long. The germline V and J ends were trimmed by 4 bases and 3 bases, with 20 bases remaining between them. In germline, CDR1 is SGDLS, CDR2 YYNGEE. CDR3 nucleotides: TGTGCCAGCAGCCCTCAAGACGGGGGAGCCTTCTACAATGAGCAGTTCTTC. It encodes CASSPQDGGAFYNEQFF.

The V and J genes are TRBV6-1 and TRBJ2-5; D may correspond to TRBD1 or TRBD2 (5 bases each). V shed 2 bases and J shed 4 bases, with 14 bases lying between them. CDR3 size: 15 residues. CDR1 is MNHNS, CDR2 SASEGT, per germline. Written as DNA, the CDR3 is TGTGCCAGCAGTGAATGGGGACCGACTTCAGAGACCCAGTACTTC. This codes for CASSEWGPTSETQYF.

The V gene is TRBV28, the J gene TRBJ1-2; 7 bases are a match to TRBD1. V gave up 7 bases and J gave up 7 bases; unmatched junction bases: 9. The CDR3 has 13 amino acids. Per germline, CDR1 MDHEN and CDR2 SYDVKM. The CDR3 loop reads CASNSGTVFGYTF. The CDR3 DNA reads as TGTGCCAGCAATTCCGGGACAGTCTTTGGCTACACCTTC.

The chain employs TRBV19 and TRBJ2-7; 9 bases line up with TRBD1. The V segment lost 9 bases and the J segment 5 bases; nucleotides outside the gene matches: 11. In germline, CDR1 is LNHDA, CDR2 SQIVND (reference sequence). CDR3 length: 14 residues. The CDR3 protein is CARAAEDRGHEQYF. The CDR3 coding sequence is TGTGCCAGGGCCGCAGAGGACAGGGGCCACGAGCAGTACTTC.

V usage is TRBV21-1 and J usage is TRBJ1-5; the table's D call of TRBD1 was not tested on the DNA. TRBV21-1 is a pseudogene locus. The CDR3 extends over 16 amino acids. The CDR3 loop is CASSKCGQGPNQPQHF. For the CDR3, the DNA is TGTGCCAGCAGCAAATGCGGACAGGGACCCAATCAGCCCCAGCATTTT.

V is TRBV2 and J is TRBJ2-7; TRBD1 or TRBD2 may be the D gene (6 bases each). This CDR3 has 17 amino acids. CDR1 SNHLY and CDR2 FYNNEI come from the germline V gene. V was cut by 8 bases and J by 3 bases, with 26 bases left in between. DNA of the CDR3: TGTGCCAGCGTCGGGGGAAGGGACAAGGGGGATTTCTACGAGCAGTACTTC. Translating it yields CASVGGRDKGDFYEQYF.

The V gene is TRBV7-8, the J gene TRBJ2-7; 13 bases are shared with TRBD2. With 0 bases clipped from V and 4 bases from J, the junction kept 6 bases outside the gene matches. Per the germline V gene, CDR1 is SGHVS and CDR2 is FQNEAQ. The CDR3 consists of 17 residues. The CDR3 DNA is TGTGCCAGCAGCTTAGCGAGGGGACTAGCGGGGAGGTACGAGCAGTACTTC. Translating gives CASSLARGLAGRYEQYF.

The rearrangement links TRBV5-8 to TRBJ1-2, with 7 bases aligning to TRBD1. The CDR3 is 19 residues long. Looked up from germline, CDR1 is SGHTS and CDR2 is YDEGEE. Losses at the gene ends were 2 bases for V and 4 bases for J; bases not matched to a gene: 20. CDR3 bases: TGTGCCAGCAGCTTTGTATCTGACAGGGACATACCGATAGGCTATGGCTACACCTTC. Translated: CASSFVSDRDIPIGYGYTF. The full variable domain, rest sourced from reference TRBV5-8 and TRBJ1-2, is EAGVTQSPTHLIKTRGQQATLRCSPISGHTSVYWYQQALGLGLQFLLWYDEGEERNRGNFPPRFSGRQFPNYSSELNVNALELEDSALYLCASSFVSDRDIPIGYGYTFGSGTRLTVV.

The rearrangement uses TRBV27 and TRBJ1-2; D is perhaps TRBD1 (6 bases). V was pared by 6 bases and J by 4 bases, with 12 bases between. Germline CDR1 reads MNHEY; CDR2 reads SMNVEV (reference sequence). The CDR3 loop spans 13 amino acids. The DNA for the CDR3 is TGTGCCAGCAGAAAAGGGGGGAGCTATGGCTACACCTTC. Encoded protein: CASRKGGSYGYTF.

This chain joins TRBV6-1 and TRBJ1-2, with D hard to call. The CDR3 is made up of 17 amino acids. The V end lost 1 base, the J end lost 6 bases, and 21 bases lay between the germline ends. The germline CDR1 and CDR2 sequences are MNHNS and SASEGT. CDR3 coding DNA: TGTGCCAGCAGTGAAGGAGAAAGGGAGGGCCGGTTGGATGGCTACACCTTC. This gives the protein CASSEGEREGRLDGYTF.

The chain combines TRBV5-1 with TRBJ1-3; no firm D call. Per germline, CDR1 SGHRS and CDR2 YFSETQ. The CDR3 covers 15 residues. The V gene lost 0 bases and the J gene lost 4 bases, with 11 bases spanning the gap. The CDR3 DNA reads as TGCGCCAGCAGCTTGGCTGGCTCGGTCGGAAACACCATATATTTT. This encodes CASSLAGSVGNTIYF.

This chain links TRBV19 with TRBJ1-1; D not resolved. V lost 5 bases to trimming and J lost 1 base, with 17 bases between them. This CDR3 region has 16 residues. Germline CDR1 reads LNHDA; CDR2 reads SQIVND (reference sequence). In nucleotides, the CDR3 is TGTGCCAGTAGTCAAAATTGGTGGATCCGGAACACTGAAGCTTTCTTT. This codes for CASSQNWWIRNTEAFF.

V and J are TRBV14 and TRBJ1-1; a weak D match, TRBD1 (6 bases). The length of the CDR3 is 13 residues. V lost 4 bases and J 6 bases, leaving 12 bases between the germline ends. Per germline, CDR1 SGHDN and CDR2 FVKESK. Here the CDR3 reads CASSRSDSAEAFF. The CDR3, as DNA: TGTGCCAGCAGCCGATCGGACAGCGCTGAAGCTTTCTTT.

This chain connects TRBV5-4 to TRBJ2-1; 11 bases map to TRBD2. The V and J ends lost 4 bases and 8 bases, in that order; junction bases with no gene match: 8. The CDR3 runs to 15 residues. Germline CDR1 and CDR2: SGHNT and YYREEE (reference sequence). CDR3 DNA sequence: TGTGCCAGCAGCCGGTACGGACTAGCGGGCGATGAGCAGTTCTTC. Translation gives CASSRYGLAGDEQFF.

V usage is TRBV5-6 and J usage is TRBJ1-6; D may be TRBD1 (5 bases). Germline-derived CDR1 and CDR2 are SGHDT and YYEEEE. Trimming took 3 bases from V and 6 from J, leaving 16 bases between them. The CDR3 sequence is 16 residues long. This CDR3 reads CASSYPGGVGNSPLHF. CDR3 DNA sequence: TGTGCCAGCAGCTACCCCGGGGGGGTAGGTAATTCACCCCTCCACTTT.

A few counts support this clone. This chain connects TRBV11-2 to TRBJ1-4; 7 positions agree with TRBD1. CDR3 length: 14 residues. Germline assignment: CDR1 SGHAT and CDR2 FQNNGV. V dropped 5 bases and J dropped 5; count of bases not matched to a gene: 5. The CDR3 DNA sequence: TGTGCCAGCAGCCGGGACAGCCAGAATGAAAAACTGTTTTTT. Translated, it gives CASSRDSQNEKLFF.

This chain connects TRBV6-5 to TRBJ1-2; weak D call: TRBD1 (5 bases). Germline CDR1 MNHEY, CDR2 SVGAGI. There are 15 residues in the CDR3. V lost 6 bases to trimming and J lost 8 bases, with 22 bases between them. The chain's CDR3 is CASRWGNLEEFGYTF. In nucleotides, the CDR3 is TGTGCCAGCAGATGGGGGAACTTGGAGGAATTCGGCTACACCTTC.

The chain couples TRBV28 to TRBJ2-1; 8 nucleotides match TRBD1. With V trimmed by 5 bases and J by 4 bases, 10 bases remained unmatched. Per the germline V gene, CDR1 is MDHEN and CDR2 is SYDVKM. The CDR3 consists of 16 residues. The CDR3 region is CASSPLGTGLYNEQFF. DNA for the CDR3: TGTGCCAGCAGTCCCTTGGGGACAGGATTATACAATGAGCAGTTCTTC.

The chain has TRBV28 and TRBJ2-1; 7 bases match TRBD2. The CDR3 sequence is 18 residues long. V dropped 0 bases and J dropped 4; count of bases not matched to a gene: 12. Per germline, CDR1 MDHEN and CDR2 SYDVKM. DNA of the CDR3: TGTGCCAGCAGTTTATGGAGGCTAGCGGCGCCCATTTACAATGAGCAGTTCTTC. This gives the protein CASSLWRLAAPIYNEQFF.

This chain links TRBV5-1 with TRBJ2-3; D is undetermined. This CDR3 spans 15 amino acids. Trimming removed 4 bases at V and 2 bases at J, with 14 bases between. In germline, CDR1 is SGHRS, CDR2 YFSETQ. The CDR3 DNA reads as TGCGCCAGCAGCCCGGACCCGGCAGTCACAGATACGCAGTATTTT. The encoded protein is CASSPDPAVTDTQYF. The variable domain in full, completed from reference TRBV5-1 and TRBJ2-3, reads KAGVTQTPRYLIKTRGQQVTLSCSPISGHRSVSWYQQTPGQGLQFLFEYFSETQRNKGNFPGRFSGRQFSNSRSEMNVSTLELGDSALYLCASSPDPAVTDTQYFGPGTRLTVL.

This clone has more than one count but fewer than ten. The chain combines TRBV25-1 with TRBJ1-6; D not resolved. V lost 9 bases, J lost 9 bases, and 15 bases lay in between. The germline CDR1 and CDR2 sequences are MGHDK and SYGVNS. The CDR3 runs to 13 residues. The CDR3 here is CASPTRIPSPLHF. CDR3 bases: TGTGCCAGTCCTACTCGGATACCTTCACCCCTCCACTTT.

This clone was found once. This sequence joins TRBV5-1 and TRBJ2-7; D perhaps matches TRBD2 (6 bases). Germline-derived CDR1 and CDR2 are SGHRS and YFSETQ. Trimming removed 2 bases at V and 6 bases at J, with 9 bases between. There are 12 residues in the CDR3. CDR3 DNA: TGCGCCAGCAGCTTCACGGGGGTCGAGCAGTACTTC. Protein: CASSFTGVEQYF.

V usage is TRBV28 and J usage is TRBJ2-7, with D perhaps TRBD2 (6 bases). The CDR3 is 13 residues long. Germline V gives CDR1 MDHEN, CDR2 SYDVKM. V dropped 3 bases and J dropped 1 base, with 7 bases sitting between them. CDR3 sequence (DNA): TGTGCCAGCAGTTTCGGGGGTTCCTACGAGCAGTACTTC. Translation gives CASSFGGSYEQYF.

The genes are TRBV2 and TRBJ1-1; D call uncertain. Trimming removed 8 bases from V and 7 bases from J, with 14 bases in between. This CDR3 comprises 12 residues. Germline V gene sequence: CDR1 SNHLY, CDR2 FYNNEI. CDR3 nucleotide sequence: TGTGCCAGCGAGGGCGGGGAGGGTGAAGCTTTCTTT. Amino acid sequence: CASEGGEGEAFF.

The chain recombines TRBV2 with TRBJ2-5; D might be TRBD1 (6 bases). This CDR3 spans 13 amino acids. V lost 6 bases, J lost 7 bases, and 15 bases lay in between. Germline CDR1 SNHLY, CDR2 FYNNEI. CDR3 loop: CASRRPRGRTQYF. The DNA of the CDR3 is TGTGCCAGCAGGCGGCCCAGGGGCAGGACCCAGTACTTC. The full variable domain, its missing parts supplied by reference TRBV2 and TRBJ2-5, is EPEVTQTPSHQVTQMGQEVILRCVPISNHLYFYWYRQILGQKVEFLVSFYNNEISEKSEIFDDQFSVERPDGSNFTLKIRSTKLEDSAMYFCASRRPRGRTQYFGPGTRLLVL.

V and J are TRBV15 and TRBJ1-6, with a tentative D call TRBD1 (5 bases). This CDR3 is built from 13 residues. The V end lost 3 bases, the J end lost 5 bases, and 5 bases lay between the germline ends. The germline V gene has CDR1 LNHNV and CDR2 YYDKDF (reference sequence). The CDR3 nucleotides read TGTGCCACCAGCAGGGACAATAATTCACCCCTCCACTTT. It is translated as CATSRDNNSPLHF.

This clone has a single count. This CDR3 is CASGRDYSTDTQYF. In DNA, the CDR3 is TGTGCTAGTGGTCGGGACTACAGCACAGATACGCAGTATTTT. The gene calls are TRBV12-5 and TRBJ2-3, with 7 bases that match TRBD2. V lost 5 bases and J lost 0; bases outside the gene matches: 2. Germline V CDR1 and CDR2: LGHNT, FRNRAP. The CDR3 is 14 amino acids. The full variable domain, completed using reference TRBV12-5 and TRBJ2-3, is DARVTQTPRHKVTEMGQEVTMRCQPILGHNTVFWYRQTMMQGLELLAYFRNRAPLDDSGMPKDRFSAEMPDATLATLKIQPSEPRDSAVYFCASGRDYSTDTQYFGPGTRLTVL.